This note documents a single T cell receptor beta chain sequence. The antigen remains unidentified. This table comes from immunoSEQ multiplex PCR, and its TCRdb copy is limited to in-frame clones, with some not included. The table includes 13,000 to 15,000 clones, 80% to 85% detected once. These data belong to a study of T cell repertoires in ileal Crohn's disease. Findings and limits, study-wide: All patients with clonality above 26.8% had endoscopic recurrence.

The clonotype comes from an adult with Crohn's disease. Material for sequencing was ileal tissue.

The CDR3 bases are TGTGCCAGCAGCTTACAGGGGGGCACTGAAGCTTTCTTT. Its protein product is CASSLQGGTEAFF. The chain combines TRBV5-5 with TRBJ1-1; 8 nucleotides align to TRBD1. Trimming took 2 bases from V and 4 from J; bases not matched to a gene: 1. Per germline, CDR1 SGHKS and CDR2 YYEKEE (reference sequence). CDR3 length: 13 residues.